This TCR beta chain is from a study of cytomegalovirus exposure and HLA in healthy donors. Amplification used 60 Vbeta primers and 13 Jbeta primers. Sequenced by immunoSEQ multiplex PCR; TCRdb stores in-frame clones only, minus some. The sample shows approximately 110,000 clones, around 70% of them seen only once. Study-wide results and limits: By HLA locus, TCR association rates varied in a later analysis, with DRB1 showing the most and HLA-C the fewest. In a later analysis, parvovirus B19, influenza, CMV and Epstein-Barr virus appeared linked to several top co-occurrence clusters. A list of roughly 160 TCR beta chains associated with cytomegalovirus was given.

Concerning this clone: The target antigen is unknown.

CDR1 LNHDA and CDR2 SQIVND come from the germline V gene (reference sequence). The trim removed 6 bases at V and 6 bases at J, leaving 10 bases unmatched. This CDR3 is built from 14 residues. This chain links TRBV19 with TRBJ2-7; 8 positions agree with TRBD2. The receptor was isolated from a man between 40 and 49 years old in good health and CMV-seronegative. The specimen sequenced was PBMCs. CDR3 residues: CASSPGLAGSEQYF. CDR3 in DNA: TGTGCCAGTAGCCCGGGTTTAGCGGGATCCGAGCAGTACTTC.